This record concerns one T cell receptor beta chain sequence. The data stem from a study of blood T cell repertoires in COVID-19. Study-level background: Samples of COVID-19 (acute and convalescent) were obtained from the United States, Italy and Spain.

V was pared by 1 base and J by 7 bases, with 14 bases between. The CDR3 runs 15 residues. Germline CDR1 reads LGHNA; CDR2 reads YNFKEQ. Profiling relied on immunoSEQ multiplex PCR, and the TCRdb table lists in-frame clones only, not all of them. The data contain approximately 100,000 clones, 80% to 90% of them singletons. The rearrangement links TRBV4-2 to TRBJ1-5; a weak D match, TRBD1 (6 bases). This TCR derives from a man aged 50 to 60 with acute or convalescent COVID-19. Input material: peripheral blood. The CDR3 protein is CASSQGESQGQPQHF. The CDR3, as DNA: TGTGCCAGCAGCCAAGGAGAATCACAGGGACAGCCCCAGCATTTT.